This section outlines one T cell receptor beta chain sequence together with its context. Individuals aged roughly 18 to 95 years were recruited from 24 US areas. Participant reports of clinical history set cohort assignment. The CDR3 sequence is 16 residues long. Germline-derived CDR1 and CDR2 are MRHNA and SNTAGT. Unmatched junction bases numbered 4, after V lost 0 bases and J lost 2 bases. The data are from a study of blood T cell repertoires in COVID-19. In the authors' methods: Reference gene primer amplification gave nucleated cell count estimates. Generated by immunoSEQ multiplex PCR, the TCRdb table keeps only in-frame clones and is missing some. Clone size and the V and J calls come from that table; the DNA yielded D and trimming. Counted here are roughly 230,000 clones, roughly 85% occurring once; the ten biggest clones make up 6.6%.

The source of this sequence is a woman aged 45-65 years who had been exposed to COVID-19. The specimen was PBMCs or T cells enriched from blood (not recorded which). V is TRBV6-4 and J is TRBJ2-7; 10 bases line up with TRBD1. The CDR3 loop is CASSDSWTGGTYEQYF. The CDR3, as DNA: TGTGCCAGCAGTGACTCTTGGACAGGGGGGACCTACGAGCAGTACTTC.